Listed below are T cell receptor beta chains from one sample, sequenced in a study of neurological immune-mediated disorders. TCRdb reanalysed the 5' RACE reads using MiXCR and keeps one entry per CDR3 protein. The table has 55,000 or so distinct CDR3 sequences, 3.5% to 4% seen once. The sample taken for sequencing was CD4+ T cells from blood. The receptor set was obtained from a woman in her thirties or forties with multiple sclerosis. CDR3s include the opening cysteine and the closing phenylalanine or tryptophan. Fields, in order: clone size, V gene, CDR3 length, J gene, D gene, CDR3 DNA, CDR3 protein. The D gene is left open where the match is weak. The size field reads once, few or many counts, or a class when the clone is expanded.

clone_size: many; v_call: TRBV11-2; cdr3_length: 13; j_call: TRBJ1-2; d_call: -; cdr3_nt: TGTGCCAGCAGCCCTAGCCCCAACTATGGCTACACCTTC; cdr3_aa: CASSPSPNYGYTF
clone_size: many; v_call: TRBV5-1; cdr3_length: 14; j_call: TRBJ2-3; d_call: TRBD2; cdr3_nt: TGCGCCAGCAGCCGGGGGGGCGATGCAGATACGCAGTATTTT; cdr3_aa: CASSRGGDADTQYF
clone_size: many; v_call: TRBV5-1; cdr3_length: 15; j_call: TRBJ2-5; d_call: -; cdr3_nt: TGCGCCAGCAGCCTCGGAAACTCGCGACAAGAGACCCAGTACTTC; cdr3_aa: CASSLGNSRQETQYF
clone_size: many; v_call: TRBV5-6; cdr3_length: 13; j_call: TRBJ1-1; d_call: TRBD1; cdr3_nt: TGTGCCAGCAGCTGGGGACAGTTCACTGAAGCTTTCTTT; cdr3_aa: CASSWGQFTEAFF
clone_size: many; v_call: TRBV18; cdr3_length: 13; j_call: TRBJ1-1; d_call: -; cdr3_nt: TGTGCCAGCTCACCATTGGCCAAGAGTGAAGCTTTCTTT; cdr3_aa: CASSPLAKSEAFF
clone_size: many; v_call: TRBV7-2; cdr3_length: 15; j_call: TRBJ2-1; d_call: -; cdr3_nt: TGTGCCAGCAGCTTAAGGTTTCGGGGGTACAATGAGCAGTTCTTC; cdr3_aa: CASSLRFRGYNEQFF
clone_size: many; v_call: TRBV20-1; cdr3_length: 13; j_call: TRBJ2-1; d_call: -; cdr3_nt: TGCAGTGCTAGGGGGACGCCAATGAATGAGCAGTTCTTC; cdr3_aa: CSARGTPMNEQFF
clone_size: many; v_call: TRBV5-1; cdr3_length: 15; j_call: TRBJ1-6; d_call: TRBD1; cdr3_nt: TGCGCCAGCAGCACACAGGGGGGCGATAATTCACCCCTCCACTTT; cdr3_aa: CASSTQGGDNSPLHF
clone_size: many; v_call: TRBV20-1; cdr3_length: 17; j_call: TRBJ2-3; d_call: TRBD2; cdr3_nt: TGCAGTGCTAGGGAACTAGCGGGGGGGCTGATCACAGATACGCAGTATTTT; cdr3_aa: CSARELAGGLITDTQYF
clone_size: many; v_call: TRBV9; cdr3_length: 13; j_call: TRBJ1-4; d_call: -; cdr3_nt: TGTGCCAGCAGCGGGAAGGGAAATGAAAAACTGTTTTTT; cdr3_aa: CASSGKGNEKLFF
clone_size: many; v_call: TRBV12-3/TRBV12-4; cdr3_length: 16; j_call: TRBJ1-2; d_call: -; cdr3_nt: TGTGCCAGCAGCTTCGCCTACGGGACCGCAAACTATGGCTACACCTTC; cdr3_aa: CASSFAYGTANYGYTF
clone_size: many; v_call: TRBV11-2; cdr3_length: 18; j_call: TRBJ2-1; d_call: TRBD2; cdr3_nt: TGTGCCAGCAGCTTGAGGCTAGCGGGGGTTGGGGCCTACAATGAGCAGTTCTTC; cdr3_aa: CASSLRLAGVGAYNEQFF
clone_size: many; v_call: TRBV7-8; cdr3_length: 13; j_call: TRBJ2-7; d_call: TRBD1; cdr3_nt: TGTGCCAGCAGCTTGGACAGGGCCCTCGAGCAGTACTTC; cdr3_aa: CASSLDRALEQYF
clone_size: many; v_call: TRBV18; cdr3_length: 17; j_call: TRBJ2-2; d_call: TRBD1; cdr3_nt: TGTGCCAGCTCACCAAATCCGGGACAGGGGAACACCGGGGAGCTGTTTTTT; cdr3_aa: CASSPNPGQGNTGELFF
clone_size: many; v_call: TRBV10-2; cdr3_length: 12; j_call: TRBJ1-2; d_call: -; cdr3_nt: TGCGCCAGCAGCCCTAGACAGTACCCCTACACCTTC; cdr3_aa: CASSPRQYPYTF
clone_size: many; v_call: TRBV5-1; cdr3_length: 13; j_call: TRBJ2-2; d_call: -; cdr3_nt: TGCGCCAGCAGCGAGGACCAGTCCGGGGAGCTGTTTTTT; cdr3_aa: CASSEDQSGELFF
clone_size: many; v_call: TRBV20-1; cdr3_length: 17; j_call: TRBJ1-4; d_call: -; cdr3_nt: TGCAGTGCTACAAGGTTCAGGGCGGATGCAACTAATGAAAAACTGTTTTTT; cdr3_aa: CSATRFRADATNEKLFF
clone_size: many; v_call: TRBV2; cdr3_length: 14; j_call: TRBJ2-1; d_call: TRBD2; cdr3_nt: TGTGCCAGCACCAAGACTAGCGGATCCCATGAGCAGTTCTTC; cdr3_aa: CASTKTSGSHEQFF
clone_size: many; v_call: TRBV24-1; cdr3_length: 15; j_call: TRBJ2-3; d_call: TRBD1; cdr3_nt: TGTGCCACCAGTGACCCAAGGGGGCCTCTGGATACGCAGTATTTT; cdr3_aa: CATSDPRGPLDTQYF
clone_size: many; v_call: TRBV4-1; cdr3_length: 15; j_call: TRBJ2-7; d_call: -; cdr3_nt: TGCGCCAGCAGCCGCCGACAGGTAAATGACTACGAGCAGTACTTC; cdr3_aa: CASSRRQVNDYEQYF
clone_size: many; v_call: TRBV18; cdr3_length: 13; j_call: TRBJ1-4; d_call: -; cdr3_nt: TGTGCCAGCTCATCCCGAGACACTACAAAACTGTTTTTT; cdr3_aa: CASSSRDTTKLFF
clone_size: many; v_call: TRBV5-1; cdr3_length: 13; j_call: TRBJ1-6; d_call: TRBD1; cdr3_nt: TGCGCCAGCAGCGACAGGGACAATTCACCCCTCCACTTT; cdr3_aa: CASSDRDNSPLHF
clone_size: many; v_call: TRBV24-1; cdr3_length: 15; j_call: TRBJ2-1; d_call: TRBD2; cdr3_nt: TGTGCCACCAGTGCCTCTAGCGGGGGGGCCAATGAGCAGTTCTTC; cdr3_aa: CATSASSGGANEQFF
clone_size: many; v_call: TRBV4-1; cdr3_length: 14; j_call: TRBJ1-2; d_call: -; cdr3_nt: TGCGCCAGCAGCCAAGACTACTTGACAGCCGTGGGCACCTTC; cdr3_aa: CASSQDYLTAVGTF
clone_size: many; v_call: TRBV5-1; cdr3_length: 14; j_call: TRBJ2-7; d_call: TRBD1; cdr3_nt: TGCGCCAGCAGCCCGACAGGGGCAAACTACGAGCAGTACTTC; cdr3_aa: CASSPTGANYEQYF
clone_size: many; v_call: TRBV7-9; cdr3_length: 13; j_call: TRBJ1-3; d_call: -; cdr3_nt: TGTGCCAGCAACAAGCAGCATAGGGACACCATATATTTT; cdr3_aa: CASNKQHRDTIYF
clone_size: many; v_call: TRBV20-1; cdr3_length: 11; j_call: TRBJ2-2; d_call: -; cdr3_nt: TGCAGTGCGGATAACACCGGGGAGCTGTTTTTT; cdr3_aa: CSADNTGELFF
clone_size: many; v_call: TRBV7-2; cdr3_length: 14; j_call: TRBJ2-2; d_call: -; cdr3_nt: TGTGCCAGCAGCTTTAGGGTGAACACCGGGGAGCTGTTTTTT; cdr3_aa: CASSFRVNTGELFF
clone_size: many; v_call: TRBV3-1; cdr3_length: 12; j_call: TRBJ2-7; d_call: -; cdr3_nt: TGTGCCAGCAGCCAATTCACGGTTAACAAGTACTTC; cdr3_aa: CASSQFTVNKYF
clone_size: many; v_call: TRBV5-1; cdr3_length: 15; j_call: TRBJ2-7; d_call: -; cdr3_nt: TGCGCCAGCAGCTTGGGGCGCACAGCCTCCTACGAGCAGTACTTC; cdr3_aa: CASSLGRTASYEQYF
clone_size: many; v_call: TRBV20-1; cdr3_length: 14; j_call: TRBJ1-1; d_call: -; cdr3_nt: TGCAGTGCTAGATACCGGGGACTGAACACTGAAGCTTTCTTT; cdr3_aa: CSARYRGLNTEAFF
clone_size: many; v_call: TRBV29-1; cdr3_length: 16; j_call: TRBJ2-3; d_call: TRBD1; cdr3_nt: TGCAGCGTGGGGGGGGACAGGGGATTTTGGACAGATACGCAGTATTTT; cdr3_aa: CSVGGDRGFWTDTQYF
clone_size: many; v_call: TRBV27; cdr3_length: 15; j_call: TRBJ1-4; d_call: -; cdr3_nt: TGTGCCAGCAGACAGCCCGGGACGGCAGATGAAAAACTGTTTTTT; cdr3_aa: CASRQPGTADEKLFF
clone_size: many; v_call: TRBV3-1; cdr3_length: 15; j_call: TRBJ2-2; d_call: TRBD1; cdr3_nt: TGTGCCAGCAGCCACAGCGGACAGGGGATCGGGGAGCTGTTTTTT; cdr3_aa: CASSHSGQGIGELFF
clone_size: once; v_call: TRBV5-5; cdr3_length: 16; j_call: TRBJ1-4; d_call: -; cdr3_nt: TGTGCCAGCAGCTCCGGGCAGGGTGGAACTAATGAAAAACTGTTTTTT; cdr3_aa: CASSSGQGGTNEKLFF
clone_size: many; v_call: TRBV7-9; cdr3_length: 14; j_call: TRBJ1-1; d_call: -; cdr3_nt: TGTGCCAGCAGCTTAGGCGGGGCATGGACTGAAGCTTTCTTT; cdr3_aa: CASSLGGAWTEAFF
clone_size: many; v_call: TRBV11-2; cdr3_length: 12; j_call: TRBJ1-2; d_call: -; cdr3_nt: TGTGCCAGCAGCTTAATCGGCGGGGGAAACACCTTC; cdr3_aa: CASSLIGGGNTF
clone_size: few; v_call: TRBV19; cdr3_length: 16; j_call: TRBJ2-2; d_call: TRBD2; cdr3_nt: TGTGCCAGTAGCCCAACCTCGGGACTAGTAGGAGGGGAGCTGTTTTTT; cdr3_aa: CASSPTSGLVGGELFF
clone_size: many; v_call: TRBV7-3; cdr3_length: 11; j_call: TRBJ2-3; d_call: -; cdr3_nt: TGTGCCAGCGGAGACACAGATACGCAGTATTTT; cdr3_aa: CASGDTDTQYF
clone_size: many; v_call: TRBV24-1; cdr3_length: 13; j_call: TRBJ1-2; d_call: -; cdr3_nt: TGTGCCACCAGTGATTACAGAAACTATGGCTACACCTTC; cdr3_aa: CATSDYRNYGYTF
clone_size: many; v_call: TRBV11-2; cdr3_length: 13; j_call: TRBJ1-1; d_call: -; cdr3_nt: TGTGCCAGCAGCTATCAGGCGAACACTGAAGCTTTCTTT; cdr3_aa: CASSYQANTEAFF
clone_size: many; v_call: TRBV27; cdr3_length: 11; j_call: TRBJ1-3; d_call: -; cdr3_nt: TGTGCCAGCAGGGGTGGAAACACCATATATTTT; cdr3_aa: CASRGGNTIYF
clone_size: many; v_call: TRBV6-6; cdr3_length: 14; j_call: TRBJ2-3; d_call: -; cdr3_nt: TGTGCCAGCAGTTACGGGAGATACACAGATACGCAGTATTTT; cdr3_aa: CASSYGRYTDTQYF
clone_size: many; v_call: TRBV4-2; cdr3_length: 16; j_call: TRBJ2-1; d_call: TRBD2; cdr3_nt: TGTGCCAGCAGCCAAGAGCGGAGCGGGGGGTACAATGAGCAGTTCTTC; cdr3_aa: CASSQERSGGYNEQFF
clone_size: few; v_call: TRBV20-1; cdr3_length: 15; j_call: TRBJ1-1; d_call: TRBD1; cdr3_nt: TGCAGTGCTATTATCTGGGGACAGGGGGCCCCCGAAGCTTTCTTT; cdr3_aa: CSAIIWGQGAPEAFF